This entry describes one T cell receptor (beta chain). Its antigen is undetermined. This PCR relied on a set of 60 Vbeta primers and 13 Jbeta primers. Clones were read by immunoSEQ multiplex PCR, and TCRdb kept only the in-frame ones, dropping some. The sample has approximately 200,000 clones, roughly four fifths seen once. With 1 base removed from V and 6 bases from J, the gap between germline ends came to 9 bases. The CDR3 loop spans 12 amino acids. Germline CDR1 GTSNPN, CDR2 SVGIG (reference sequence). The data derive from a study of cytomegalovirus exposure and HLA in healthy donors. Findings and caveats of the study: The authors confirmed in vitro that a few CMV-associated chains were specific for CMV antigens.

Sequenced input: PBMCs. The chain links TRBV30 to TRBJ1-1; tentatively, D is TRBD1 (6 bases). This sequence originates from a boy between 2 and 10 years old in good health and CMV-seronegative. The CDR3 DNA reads TGTGCCTGGAGTGCAAAGGGGGCTGAAGCTTTCTTT. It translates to CAWSAKGAEAFF.